This T cell receptor beta chain was found in a study of T-cell reconstitution after alpha-beta-depleted transplantation in children. Unique molecular identifiers were incorporated into the prepared TCRbeta library. One entry per CDR3 protein results from TCRdb running MiXCR on the PCR reads. The data contain hundreds of thousands of distinct CDR3 sequences, 10% to 15% of them singletons. Germline values: CDR1 MNHNS, CDR2 SASEGT. With 4 bases removed from V and 4 bases from J, the gap between germline ends came to 15 bases. The CDR3 length is 15 residues. This clonotype was observed a few times. This receptor was obtained from a male patient between 10 and 17 years old who had a stem cell transplant for acute myeloid leukemia, so the T cells may come from the graft donor. The V and J genes are TRBV6-1 and TRBJ2-3, with D possibly being TRBD2 (6 bases). The source was PBMCs, mostly from graft donor cells, collected 360 days after TCRalphabeta/CD19-depleted stem cell transplant. CDR3 protein: CASSVGRKAPDTQYF. Written as DNA, the CDR3 is TGTGCCAGCAGTGTGGGGAGGAAGGCCCCAGATACGCAGTATTTT.